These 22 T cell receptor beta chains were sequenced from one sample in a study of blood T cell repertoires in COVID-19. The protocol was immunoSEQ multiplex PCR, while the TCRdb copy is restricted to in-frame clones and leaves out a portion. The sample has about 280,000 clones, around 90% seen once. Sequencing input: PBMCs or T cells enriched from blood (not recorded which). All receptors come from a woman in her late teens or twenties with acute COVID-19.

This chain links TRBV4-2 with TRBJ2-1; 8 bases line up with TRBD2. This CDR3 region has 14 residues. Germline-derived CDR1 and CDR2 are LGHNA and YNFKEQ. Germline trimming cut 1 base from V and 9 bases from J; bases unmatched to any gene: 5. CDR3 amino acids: CASSQVSGGGEQFF. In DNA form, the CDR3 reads TGTGCCAGCAGCCAAGTATCGGGAGGGGGTGAGCAGTTCTTC.

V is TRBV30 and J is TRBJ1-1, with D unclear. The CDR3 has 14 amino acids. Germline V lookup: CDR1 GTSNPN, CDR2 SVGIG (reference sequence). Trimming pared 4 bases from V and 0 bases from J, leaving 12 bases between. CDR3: CAWTSGLMNTEAFF. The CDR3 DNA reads TGTGCCTGGACGTCAGGTCTTATGAACACTGAAGCTTTCTTT. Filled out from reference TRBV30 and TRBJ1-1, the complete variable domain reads SQTIHQWPATLVQPVGSPLSLECTVEGTSNPNLYWYRQAAGRGLQLLFYSVGIGQISSEVPQNLSASRPQDRQFILSSKKLLLSDSGFYLCAWTSGLMNTEAFFGQGTRLTVV.

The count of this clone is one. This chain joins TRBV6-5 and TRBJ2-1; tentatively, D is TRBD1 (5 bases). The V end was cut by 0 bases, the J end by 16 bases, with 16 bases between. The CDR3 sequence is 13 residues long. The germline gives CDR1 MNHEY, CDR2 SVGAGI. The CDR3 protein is CASSYSSTRVRFF. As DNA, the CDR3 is TGTGCCAGCAGTTACTCGAGTACCAGGGTACGTTTCTTC.

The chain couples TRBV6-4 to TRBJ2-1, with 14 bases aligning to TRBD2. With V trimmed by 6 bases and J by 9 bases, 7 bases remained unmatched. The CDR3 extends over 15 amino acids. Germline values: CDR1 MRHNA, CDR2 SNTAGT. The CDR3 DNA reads TGTGCCAGCAGAGGACTAGCGGGAGGTATGTCTGAGCAGTTCTTC. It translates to CASRGLAGGMSEQFF.

The CDR3 DNA follows: TGTGCCACCAGCAGAATGGAGGGTCAGCCCCAGCATTTT. It yields the protein CATSRMEGQPQHF. The V gene is TRBV15, the J gene TRBJ1-5; unclear D gene. The V gene lost 2 bases and the J gene lost 6 bases, with 8 bases spanning the gap. Germline V lookup: CDR1 LNHNV, CDR2 YYDKDF (reference sequence). The length of the CDR3 is 13 residues.

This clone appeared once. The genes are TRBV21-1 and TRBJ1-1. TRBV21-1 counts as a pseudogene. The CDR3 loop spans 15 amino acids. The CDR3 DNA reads TGTGCCAGCAGCAAAGGCCGGGGTCACCTCACTGAAGCTTTCTTT. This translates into CASSKGRGHLTEAFF.

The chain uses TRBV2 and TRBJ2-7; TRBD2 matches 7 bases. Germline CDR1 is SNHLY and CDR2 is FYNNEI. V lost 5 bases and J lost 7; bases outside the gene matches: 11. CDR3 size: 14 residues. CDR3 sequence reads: CASSSYGTGREQYF. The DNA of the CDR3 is TGTGCCAGCAGTTCCTACGGGACCGGGAGGGAGCAGTACTTC.

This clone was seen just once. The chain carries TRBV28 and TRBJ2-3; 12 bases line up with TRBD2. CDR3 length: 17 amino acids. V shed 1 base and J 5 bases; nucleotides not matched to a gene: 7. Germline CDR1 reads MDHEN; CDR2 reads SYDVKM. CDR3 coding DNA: TGTGCCAGCAGTTTATTTCTAGCGGGAGGGCCAGGAGATACGCAGTATTTT. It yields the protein CASSLFLAGGPGDTQYF.

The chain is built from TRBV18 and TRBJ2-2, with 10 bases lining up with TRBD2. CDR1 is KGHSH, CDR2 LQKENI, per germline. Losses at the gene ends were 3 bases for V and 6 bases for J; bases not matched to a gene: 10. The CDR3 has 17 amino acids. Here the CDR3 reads CASSPPSIAGGAGELFF. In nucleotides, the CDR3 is TGTGCCAGCTCACCCCCCTCTATAGCGGGAGGAGCCGGGGAGCTGTTTTTT.

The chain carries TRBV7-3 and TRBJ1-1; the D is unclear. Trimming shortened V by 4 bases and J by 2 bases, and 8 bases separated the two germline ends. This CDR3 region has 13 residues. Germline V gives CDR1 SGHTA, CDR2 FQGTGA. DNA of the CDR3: TGTGCCAGCAGCTCACAAAGAAACACTGAAGCTTTCTTT. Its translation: CASSSQRNTEAFF. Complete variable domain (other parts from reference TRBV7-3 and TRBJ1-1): GAGVSQTPSNKVTEKGKYVELRCDPISGHTALYWYRQSLGQGPEFLIYFQGTGAADDSGLPNDRFFAVRPEGSVSTLKIQRTERGDSAVYLCASSSQRNTEAFFGQGTRLTVV.

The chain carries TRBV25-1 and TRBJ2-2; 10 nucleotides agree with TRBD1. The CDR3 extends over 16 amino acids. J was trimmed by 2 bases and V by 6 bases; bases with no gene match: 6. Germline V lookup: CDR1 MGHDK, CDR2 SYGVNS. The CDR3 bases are TGTGCCAGCAGAGTCGGGACAGGGGTTAACACCGGGGAGCTGTTTTTT. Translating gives CASRVGTGVNTGELFF.

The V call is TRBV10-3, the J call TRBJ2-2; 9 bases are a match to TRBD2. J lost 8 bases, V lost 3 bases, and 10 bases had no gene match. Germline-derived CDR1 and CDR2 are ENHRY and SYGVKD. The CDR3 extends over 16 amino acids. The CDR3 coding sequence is TGTGCCATCAGTGATACGGCGGGAGGGACGAAGGGGGAGCTGTTTTTT. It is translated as CAISDTAGGTKGELFF.

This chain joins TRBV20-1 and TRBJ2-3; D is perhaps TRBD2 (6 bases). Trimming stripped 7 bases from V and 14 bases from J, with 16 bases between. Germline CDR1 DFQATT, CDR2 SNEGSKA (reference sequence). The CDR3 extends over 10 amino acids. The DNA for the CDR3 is TGCAGTGTCGGCGGGACCGTAGGGTATTTT. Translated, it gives CSVGGTVGYF.

The DNA for the CDR3 is TGTGCCATTAGGGACAGGGAAAATCAGCCCCAGCATTTT. Its translation is CAIRDRENQPQHF. This chain joins TRBV28 and TRBJ1-5, with 9 bases lining up with TRBD1. The CDR3 is made up of 13 amino acids. The germline gives CDR1 MDHEN, CDR2 SYDVKM. J lost 4 bases, V lost 10 bases, and 5 bases had no gene match.

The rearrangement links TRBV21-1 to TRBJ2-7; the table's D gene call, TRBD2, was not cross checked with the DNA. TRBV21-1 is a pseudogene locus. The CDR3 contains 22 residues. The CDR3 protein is CASSKGPGSASGSPIHSYEQYF. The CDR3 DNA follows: TGTGCCAGCAGCAAAGGCCCGGGGTCGGCTAGCGGGAGTCCGATCCACTCCTACGAGCAGTACTTC.

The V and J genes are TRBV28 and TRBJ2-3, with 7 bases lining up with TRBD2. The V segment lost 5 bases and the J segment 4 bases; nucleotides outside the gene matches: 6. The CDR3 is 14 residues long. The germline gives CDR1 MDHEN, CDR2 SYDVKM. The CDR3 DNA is TGTGCCAGCAGTCCGGGGGGTGCCCCAGATACGCAGTATTTT. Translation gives CASSPGGAPDTQYF.

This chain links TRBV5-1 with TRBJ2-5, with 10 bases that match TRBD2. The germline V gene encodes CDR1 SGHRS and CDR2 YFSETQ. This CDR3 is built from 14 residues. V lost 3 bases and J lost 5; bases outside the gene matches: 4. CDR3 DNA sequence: TGCGCCAGCAGCTCAGGGACTAGCGTTGAGACCCAGTACTTC. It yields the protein CASSSGTSVETQYF.

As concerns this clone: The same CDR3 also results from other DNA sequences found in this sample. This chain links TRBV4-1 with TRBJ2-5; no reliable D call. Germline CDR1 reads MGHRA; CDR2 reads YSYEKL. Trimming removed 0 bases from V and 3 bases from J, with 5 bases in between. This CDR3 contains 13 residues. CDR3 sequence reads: CASSQDREETQYF. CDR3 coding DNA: TGCGCCAGCAGCCAAGATCGGGAAGAGACCCAGTACTTC.

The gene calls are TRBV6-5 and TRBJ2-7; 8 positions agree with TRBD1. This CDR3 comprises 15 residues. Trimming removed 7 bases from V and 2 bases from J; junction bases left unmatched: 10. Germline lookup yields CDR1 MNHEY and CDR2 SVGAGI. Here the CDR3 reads CASTPRDRPPYEQYF. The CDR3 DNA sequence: TGTGCCAGCACCCCCCGGGACAGGCCCCCCTACGAGCAGTACTTC.

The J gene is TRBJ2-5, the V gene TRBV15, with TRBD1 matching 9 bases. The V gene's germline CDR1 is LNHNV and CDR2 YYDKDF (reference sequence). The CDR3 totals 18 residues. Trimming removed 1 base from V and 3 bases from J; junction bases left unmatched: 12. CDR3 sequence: CATSRGRRQGGFEETQYF. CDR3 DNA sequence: TGTGCCACCAGCAGAGGCCGGAGACAGGGGGGCTTTGAAGAGACCCAGTACTTC.

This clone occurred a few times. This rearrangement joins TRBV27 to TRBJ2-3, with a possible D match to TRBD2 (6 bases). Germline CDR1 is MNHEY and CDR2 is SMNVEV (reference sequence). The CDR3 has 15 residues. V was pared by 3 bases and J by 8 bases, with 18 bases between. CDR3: CASSFSGGTKATQYF. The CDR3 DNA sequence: TGTGCCAGCAGTTTTTCAGGCGGGACGAAGGCTACGCAGTATTTT.

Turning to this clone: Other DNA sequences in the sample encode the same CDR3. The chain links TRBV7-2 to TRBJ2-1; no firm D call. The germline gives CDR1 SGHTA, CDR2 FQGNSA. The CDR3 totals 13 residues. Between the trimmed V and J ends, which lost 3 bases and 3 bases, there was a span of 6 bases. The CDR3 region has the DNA TGTGCCAGCAGCTTTTCGGGCTACAATGAGCAGTTCTTC. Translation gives CASSFSGYNEQFF. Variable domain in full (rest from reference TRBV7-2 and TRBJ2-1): GAGVSQSPSNKVTEKGKDVELRCDPISGHTALYWYRQSLGQGLEFLIYFQGNSAPDKSGLPSDRFSAERTGGSVSTLTIQRTQQEDSAVYLCASSFSGYNEQFFGPGTRLTVL.